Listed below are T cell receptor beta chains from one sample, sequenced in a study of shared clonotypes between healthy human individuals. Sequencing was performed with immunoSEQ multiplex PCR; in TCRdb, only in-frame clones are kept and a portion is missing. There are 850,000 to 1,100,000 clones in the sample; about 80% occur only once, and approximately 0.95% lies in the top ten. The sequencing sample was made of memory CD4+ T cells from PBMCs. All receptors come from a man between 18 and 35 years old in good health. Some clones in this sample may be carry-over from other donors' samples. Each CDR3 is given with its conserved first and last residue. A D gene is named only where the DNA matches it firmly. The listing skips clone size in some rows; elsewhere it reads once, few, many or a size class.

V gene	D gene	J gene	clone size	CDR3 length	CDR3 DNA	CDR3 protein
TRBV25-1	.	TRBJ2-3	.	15	TGTGCCAGGCCTGGGTTCCTCGGTGGCACAGATACGCAGTATTTT	CARPGFLGGTDTQYF
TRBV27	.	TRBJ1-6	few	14	TGTGCCAGCCATTTTGGGACCTGGGGTTCACCCCTCCACTTT	CASHFGTWGSPLHF
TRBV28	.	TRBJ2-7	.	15	TGTGCCAGCTGCAACTTGGGACACAGCTCCTACGAGCAGTACTTC	CASCNLGHSSYEQYF
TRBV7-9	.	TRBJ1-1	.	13	TGTGCCAGCAGCTTTTCACCTCGGCCGGAGGCTTTCTTT	CASSFSPRPEAFF
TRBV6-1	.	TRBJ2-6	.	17	TGTGCCAGCAGTGAAGCGCGGAGGGCCTCTGGGGCCAACGTCCTGACTTTC	CASSEARRASGANVLTF
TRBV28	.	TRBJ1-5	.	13	TGTGCCAGTAAACCGGTGGGCAATCAGCCCCAGCATTTT	CASKPVGNQPQHF
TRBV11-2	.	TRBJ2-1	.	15	TGTGCCAGCAGCCCGGGGATCGTCTCCTACAATGAGCAGTTCTTC	CASSPGIVSYNEQFF
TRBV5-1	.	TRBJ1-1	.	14	TGCGCCAGCAGCTTGGAGGGCAAGAACACTGAAGCTTTCTTT	CASSLEGKNTEAFF
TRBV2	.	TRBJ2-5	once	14	TGTGCCAGCTCTCGGACGTCTTACCGAGAGACCCAGTACTTC	CASSRTSYRETQYF
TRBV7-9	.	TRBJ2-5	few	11	TGTGCCAGCAGCTCCCAAGAGACCCAGTACTTC	CASSSQETQYF
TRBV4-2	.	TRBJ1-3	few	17	TGTGCCAGCAGCCAAGACAGAGGCAGCCTCTCTGGAAACACCATATATTTT	CASSQDRGSLSGNTIYF
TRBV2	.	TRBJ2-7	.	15	TGTGCCAGCAGGGAAGGGGGGACTAATACCTACGAGCAGTACTTC	CASREGGTNTYEQYF
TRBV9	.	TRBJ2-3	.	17	TGTGCCAGCAGCGCTGAGGTCGGACGGATAAGCACAGATACGCAGTATTTT	CASSAEVGRISTDTQYF
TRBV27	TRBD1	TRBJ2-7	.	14	TGTGCCAGCAGGACCGGGACAGGGTTCCACGAGCAGTACTTC	CASRTGTGFHEQYF
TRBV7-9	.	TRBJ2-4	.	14	TGTGCCAGCAGCCATTACAGGGCTCAAAACATTCAGTACTTC	CASSHYRAQNIQYF
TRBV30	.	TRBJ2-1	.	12	TGTGCCTGGAGTGTAGGAAAGGAGGGCCAGTTCTTC	CAWSVGKEGQFF
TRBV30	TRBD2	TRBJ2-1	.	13	TGTGCCTGGGGACTAGCGGGAAACTATGAGCAGTTCTTC	CAWGLAGNYEQFF
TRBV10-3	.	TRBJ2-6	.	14	TGTGCCATCAGTCCCAGCGCAGGGGCCAACGTCCTGACTTTC	CAISPSAGANVLTF
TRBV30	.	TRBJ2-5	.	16	TGTGCCTGGAGTGTAATAGGAAGGGGCCCCCAAGAGACCCAGTACTTC	CAWSVIGRGPQETQYF
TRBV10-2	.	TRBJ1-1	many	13	TGCGCCAGCAGTGTACAGGGGAACACTGAAGCTTTCTTT	CASSVQGNTEAFF
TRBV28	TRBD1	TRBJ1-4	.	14	TGTGCCAGCAGCCTCGGGACAGCTTATGAAAAACTGTTTTTT	CASSLGTAYEKLFF
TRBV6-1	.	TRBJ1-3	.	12	TGTGCCAGCAGTGAAGCGGGGTATACCATATATTTT	CASSEAGYTIYF
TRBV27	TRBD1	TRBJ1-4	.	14	TGTGCCAGCAGTACCGGGACAGCTAATGAAAAACTGTTTTTT	CASSTGTANEKLFF
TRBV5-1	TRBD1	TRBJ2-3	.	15	TGCGCCAGCAGCGGGGGGACAGGGGCCGGAGATACGCAGTATTTT	CASSGGTGAGDTQYF
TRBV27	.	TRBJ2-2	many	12	TGTGCCAGCGGGATAAGGGGGAAGGAGCTGTTTTTT	CASGIRGKELFF
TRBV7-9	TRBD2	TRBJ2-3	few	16	TGTGCCAGCAGCTCTCTAGCGGGAGGTGTGACAGATACGCAGTATTTT	CASSSLAGGVTDTQYF
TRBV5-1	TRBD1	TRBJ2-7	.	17	TGCGCCAGCAGCTTGGAACCGGGACAGCTAGGCTACTACGAGCAGTACTTC	CASSLEPGQLGYYEQYF
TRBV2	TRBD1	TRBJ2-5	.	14	TGTGCCAGCAGGACGGGACAGGGGGGAGAGACCCAGTACTTC	CASRTGQGGETQYF
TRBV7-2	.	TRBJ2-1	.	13	TGTGCCAGCAGCCTCCTTAGAAACGATGAGCAGTTCTTC	CASSLLRNDEQFF
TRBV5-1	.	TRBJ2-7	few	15	TGCGCCAGCAGCTTGGCGGTCGGCAGTTTCGACGAGCAGTACTTC	CASSLAVGSFDEQYF
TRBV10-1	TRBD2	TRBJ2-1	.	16	TGCGCCAGCAGTGAGCAAGGACTAGGACCCTACAATGAGCAGTTCTTC	CASSEQGLGPYNEQFF
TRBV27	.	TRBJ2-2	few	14	TGTGCCAGCAGTGACGCAGGGAACACCGGGGAGCTGTTTTTT	CASSDAGNTGELFF
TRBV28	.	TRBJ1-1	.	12	TGTGCCAGCAGCCTATCGCACACTGAAGCTTTCTTT	CASSLSHTEAFF
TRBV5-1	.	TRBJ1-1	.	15	TGCGCCAGCAGCTTACTCGGCCCACCGAACACTGAAGCTTTCTTT	CASSLLGPPNTEAFF
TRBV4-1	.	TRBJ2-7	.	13	TGCGCCAGCGGCCGACAGGAGGCCTACGAGCAGTACTTC	CASGRQEAYEQYF
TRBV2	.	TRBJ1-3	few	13	TGTGCCAGCAGGTGGACGGATGGAAACACCATATATTTT	CASRWTDGNTIYF
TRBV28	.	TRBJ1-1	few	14	TGTGCCAGCAGCACCCTTGGTGGGCGGACTGAGGCTTTCTTT	CASSTLGGRTEAFF